The rows below give T cell receptor beta chains drawn from one sample of a study of blood T cell repertoires in COVID-19. Sequencing used immunoSEQ multiplex PCR; TCRdb keeps in-frame clones, though not all of them. The sample carries 250,000 to 300,000 clones, around 84% recorded once. Sample: peripheral blood. These receptor sequences come from a man in his sixties with acute or convalescent COVID-19. The CDR3 runs from the conserved cysteine through the conserved F or W. Fields, in order: V gene, D gene, J gene, clone size, CDR3 DNA, CDR3 protein. A D gene is named only where the DNA matches it firmly. Size is omitted from some rows. Given values are once, few, many or a class for expanded clones.

TRBV11-2	TRBD2	TRBJ2-5	-	TGTGCCAGCAGCGGGTGGACTAGCGGGAAAGAGACCCAGTACTTC	CASSGWTSGKETQYF
TRBV2	TRBD2	TRBJ2-7	once	TGTGCCAGCAGATTATTCCTACTAGCGGGGGACTACGAGCAGTACTTC	CASRLFLLAGDYEQYF
TRBV6-2/TRBV6-3	-	TRBJ2-1	-	TGTGCCAGCAGTTATTTCTTAGGGGGAGAAGACCTCTTTAATGAGCAGTTCTTC	CASSYFLGGEDLFNEQFF
TRBV15	TRBD2	TRBJ2-3	-	TGTGCCACCAGCGGATCACTAGCGCTAAGCACAGATACGCAGTATTTT	CATSGSLALSTDTQYF
TRBV7-6	-	TRBJ1-4	-	TGTGCCAGCAGCTTCCTCTCTGGTAGAGCGACTAATGAAAAACTGTTTTTT	CASSFLSGRATNEKLFF
TRBV5-4	TRBD1	TRBJ1-5	-	TGTGCCAGCAGCTCCTCCGGGACAGGGGATCAGCCCCAGCATTTT	CASSSSGTGDQPQHF
TRBV2	-	TRBJ1-2	-	TGTGCCAGCAGCCCGAGGGAGGAAGGTGGCTACACCTTC	CASSPREEGGYTF
TRBV4-1	-	TRBJ1-5	-	TGCGCCAGCAGCCAAGTGGGGGGGACGCTTGGACAGCCCCAGCATTTT	CASSQVGGTLGQPQHF
TRBV5-1	-	TRBJ2-3	-	TGCGCCAGCAGCGACCCGGGGGGCGTAATCGTGGATACGCAGTATTTT	CASSDPGGVIVDTQYF
TRBV27	-	TRBJ2-3	-	TGTGCCAGCAGTTTAGGTGGGGGGAACACAGATACGCAGTATTTT	CASSLGGGNTDTQYF
TRBV9	-	TRBJ1-2	-	TGTGCCAGCAGCGTAGGGGCGGAGGACTATGGCTACACCTTC	CASSVGAEDYGYTF
TRBV6-1	-	TRBJ1-3	-	TGTGCCAGCAGTGCCCAGACCGGGATCTCCTCTGGAAACACCATATATTTT	CASSAQTGISSGNTIYF
TRBV11-1	TRBD2	TRBJ2-1	-	TGTGCCAGCAACCTTCAGGCTAGCGGGGTGAGGGAGCAGTTCTTC	CASNLQASGVREQFF
TRBV2	-	TRBJ1-4	-	TGTGCCAGCAGGGCAGGGAACCCTAATGAAAAACTGTTTTTT	CASRAGNPNEKLFF
TRBV6-1	-	TRBJ1-2	once	TGTGCCAGCAGTGAACCCCAGGGAAACCACACCTTC	CASSEPQGNHTF
TRBV6-6	TRBD2	TRBJ2-7	-	TGTGCCAGCAGTCCAGCGGGAGGGCCTGACGAGCAGTACTTC	CASSPAGGPDEQYF
TRBV6-1	-	TRBJ2-7	-	TGTGCCAGCAGTGAAACCCGGGTGAACGAGCAGTACTTC	CASSETRVNEQYF
TRBV27	TRBD1	TRBJ2-7	-	TGTGCCAGCAGAGGGGGCATCAGGCCCTACGAGCAGTACTTC	CASRGGIRPYEQYF